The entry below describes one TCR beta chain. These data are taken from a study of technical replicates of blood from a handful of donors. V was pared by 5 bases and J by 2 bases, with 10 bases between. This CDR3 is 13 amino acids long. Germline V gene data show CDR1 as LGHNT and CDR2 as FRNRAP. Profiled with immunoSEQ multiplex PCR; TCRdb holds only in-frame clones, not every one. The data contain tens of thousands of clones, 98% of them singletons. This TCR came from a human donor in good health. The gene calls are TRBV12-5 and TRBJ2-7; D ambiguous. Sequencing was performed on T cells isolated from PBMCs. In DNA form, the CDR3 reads TGTGCTAGTGGTCAATCAGTGACCTACGAGCAGTACTTC. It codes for CASGQSVTYEQYF.